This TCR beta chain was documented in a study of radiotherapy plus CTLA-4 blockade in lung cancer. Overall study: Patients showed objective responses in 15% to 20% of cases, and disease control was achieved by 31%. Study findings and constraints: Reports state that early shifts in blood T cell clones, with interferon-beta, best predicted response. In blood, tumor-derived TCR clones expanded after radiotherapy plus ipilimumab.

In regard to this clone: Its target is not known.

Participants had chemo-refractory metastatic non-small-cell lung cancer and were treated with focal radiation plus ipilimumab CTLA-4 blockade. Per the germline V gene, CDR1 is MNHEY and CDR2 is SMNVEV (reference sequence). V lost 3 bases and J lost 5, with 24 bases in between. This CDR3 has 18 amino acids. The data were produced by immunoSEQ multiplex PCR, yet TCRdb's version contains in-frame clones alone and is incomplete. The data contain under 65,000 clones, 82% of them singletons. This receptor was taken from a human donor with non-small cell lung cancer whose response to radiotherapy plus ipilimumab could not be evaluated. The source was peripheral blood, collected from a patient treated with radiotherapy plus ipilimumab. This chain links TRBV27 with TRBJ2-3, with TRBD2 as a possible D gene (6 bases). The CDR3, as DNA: TGTGCCAGCAGTTTCAGGCTCTCCGAGCGGTGGGAGGTAGATACGCAGTATTTT. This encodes CASSFRLSERWEVDTQYF.